The clone carrying this TCR beta chain was observed a handful of times. Antigen: not known. This specimen belongs to a study of blood T cells in healthy people across ages. About the research overall: Roughly one uniquely barcoded beta molecule per two T cells was captured.

Regarding the study as a whole: Diversity of TCR beta correlated strongly with naive T cell percentage. Per-million-T-cell TCR beta diversity fell roughly linearly with age.

V shed 3 bases and J shed 4 bases, with 9 bases lying between them. CDR3 length: 13 residues. Germline V lookup: CDR1 SGHTA, CDR2 FQGTGA. Then a second PCR, running roughly 7 to 11 cycles, was carried out with a sample-barcoded 5' primer and a J-beta primer mix. Each cDNA molecule, via a template-switch adaptor with 12 random nucleotides, was tagged. Each CDR3 protein is one row after TCRdb ran MiXCR on the 5' RACE reads. The sample lists some 1.1 million distinct CDR3 sequences; about two fifths were seen once. Sequenced input: blood. J is TRBJ1-1 and V is TRBV7-3; unclear D gene. This sequence originates from a man between 18 and 35 years old in good health. CDR3 sequence (DNA): TGTGCCAGCAGCTTCGGACTGGGCACTGAAGCTTTCTTT. It yields the protein CASSFGLGTEAFF.